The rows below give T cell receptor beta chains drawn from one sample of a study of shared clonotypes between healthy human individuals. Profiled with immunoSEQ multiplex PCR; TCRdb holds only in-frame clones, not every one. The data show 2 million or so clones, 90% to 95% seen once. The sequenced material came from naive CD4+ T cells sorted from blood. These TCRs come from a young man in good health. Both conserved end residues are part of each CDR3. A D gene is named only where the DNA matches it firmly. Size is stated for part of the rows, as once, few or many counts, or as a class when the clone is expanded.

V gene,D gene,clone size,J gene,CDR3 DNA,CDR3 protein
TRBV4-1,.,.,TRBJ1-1,TGCGCCAGCAGCCAAGATCAGTGGGGGGGAAAAAGGGCTGAAGCTTTCTTT,CASSQDQWGGKRAEAFF
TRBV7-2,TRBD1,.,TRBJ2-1,TGTGCCAGCAGCTTAGACAGGGGGCCCCACAATGAGCAGTTCTTC,CASSLDRGPHNEQFF
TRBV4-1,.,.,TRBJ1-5,TGCGCCAGCAGCCAAGAAGGGGGGGGTAGCAATCAGCCCCAGCATTTT,CASSQEGGGSNQPQHF
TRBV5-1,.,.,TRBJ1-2,TGCGCCAGCATGGGATTCGGAGGTTATGGCTACACCTTC,CASMGFGGYGYTF
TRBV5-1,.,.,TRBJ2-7,TGCGCCAGCAACCGGGACCCCGCGGTGTACGAGCAGTACTTC,CASNRDPAVYEQYF
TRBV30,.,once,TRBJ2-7,TGTGCCTGGAGTAAGGGCGCAGGGCTCGAGCAGTACTTC,CAWSKGAGLEQYF
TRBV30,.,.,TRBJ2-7,TGTGCCTGGAGTAGTGGGTACCACGAGCAGTACTTC,CAWSSGYHEQYF
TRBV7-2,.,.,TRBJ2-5,TGTGCCAGCAGCTCCCCGGGGAACAAAGAGACCCAGTACTTC,CASSSPGNKETQYF
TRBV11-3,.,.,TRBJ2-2,TGTGCCAGCAGCACCTCTACAGGGAACGGGGAGCTGTTTTTT,CASSTSTGNGELFF
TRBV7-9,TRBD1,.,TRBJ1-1,TGTGCCAGCAGCCGGGGACAGCAGAACACTGAAGCTTTCTTT,CASSRGQQNTEAFF
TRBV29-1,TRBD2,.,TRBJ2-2,TGCAGCGCCCGGACTAGCGGGAACACCGGGGAGCTGTTTTTT,CSARTSGNTGELFF
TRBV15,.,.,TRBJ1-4,TGTGCCACCAGCAACTCAGGGCTCGGAGATGAAAAACTGTTTTTT,CATSNSGLGDEKLFF
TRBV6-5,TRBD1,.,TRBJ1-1,TGTGCCGCGAGAGGGACAGGGAACACTGAAGCTTTCTTT,CAARGTGNTEAFF
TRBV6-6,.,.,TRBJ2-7,TGTGCCAGCAGTAAGGGCGGCTACGAGCAGTACTTC,CASSKGGYEQYF
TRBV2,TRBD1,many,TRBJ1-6,TGTGCCAGCAGGCCCACGACAGGGAGTAATTCACCCCTCCACTTT,CASRPTTGSNSPLHF
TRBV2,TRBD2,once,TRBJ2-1,TGTGCCAGCAGTGATCAACTAGCGGGAGGAAATGAGCAGTTCTTC,CASSDQLAGGNEQFF
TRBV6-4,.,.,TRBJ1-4,TGTGCCAGCAGTCGGACTGCGATTTCTCGCTTCGGTGGCGAAAAACTGTTTTTT,CASSRTAISRFGGEKLFF
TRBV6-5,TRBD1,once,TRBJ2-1,TGTGCCAGCAGTTCCAGGACAGGGGGCACCTACAATGAGCAGTTCTTC,CASSSRTGGTYNEQFF
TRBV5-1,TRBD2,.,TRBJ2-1,TGCGCCAGCAGCTTGGAAATAGCGGGGGGGCCTGAGCAGTTCTTC,CASSLEIAGGPEQFF
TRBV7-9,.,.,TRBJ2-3,TGTGCCAGCAGCCCTTCCACAGATACGCAGTATTTT,CASSPSTDTQYF
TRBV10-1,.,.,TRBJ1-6,TGCGCCAGCAGTGCCCCGAATTCACCCCTCCACTTT,CASSAPNSPLHF
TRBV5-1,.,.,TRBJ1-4,TGCGCCAGCAGCTTGGTGGCAGGGCTTAATGAAAAACTGTTTTTT,CASSLVAGLNEKLFF